This TCR beta chain was sequenced for a study of early T cells in non-severe SARS-CoV-2 infection (dated by TCRdb to the early 2020s). Looking at the study overall: Because TCR sequencing relied on bulk RNA taken from unsorted whole blood, pairing of alpha and beta chains was not possible.

Via the germline V gene, CDR1 is SGHTA and CDR2 FQGTGA. Germline trimming amounts to 8 bases on V and 3 bases on J, with 4 as the count of junction bases outside the gene matches. Taken from cysteine to phenylalanine, the CDR3 has 14 residues. The entry retains the CDR3 DNA only, 42 bases that are in frame from base 1. Many counts were recorded for this clonotype. The antigen this receptor binds is unknown. No per-base quality is available; no much larger clone lies one base away. The study was a case-control design nested within a healthcare worker cohort in London, UK, with weekly nasopharyngeal swab PCR tests and blood sampling. Between 23 and 31 March 2020, the week of the UK lockdown, healthcare workers were enrolled and then followed up weekly for as long as 16 weeks. General study outcomes and caveats: Matching against VDJdb was skewed toward anti-spike CD8 responses, likely underestimated virus-specific expansions, and missed private and CD4 specificities.

Libraries were prepared through 5' RACE. The data were produced on a NextSeq 500. In the TCR library protocol, unique molecular identifiers were attached to individual cDNA molecules to correct for PCR bias and sequencing error. TCR alpha and beta chains were both sequenced, and the abundances of alpha and beta sequences in each sample were closely correlated with each other. Per the source publication's procedure: Decombinator V4 was used to annotate the V gene, J gene and CDR3 of the TCR sequences. TCRs were defined as expanded if a significant change between any two time points was detected under a Poisson model with p below 0.0001. Abundances of TCRs were expressed as counts per million after normalisation to the total number of TCRs sequenced in each sample. MAIT TCRs were defined by TRAV1-2 paired with TRAJ12, TRAJ20 or TRAJ33, and iNKT TCRs by TRAV10 paired with TRAJ18. VDJdb, accessed 1 November 2021, was searched for CMV, EBV and SARS-CoV-2 annotated TCRs, excluding TCRs annotated for multiple antigens. TCRdb reran the public reads through fastp at Q25 and MiXCR, keeping productive beta chains. CDR3 protein sequences are deduplicated, and each keeps its most common genes and DNA. V and J calls and clone size were set by TCRdb, not the authors. This sample holds some 40,000 distinct CDR3 sequences; over 9% were observed only once. Around 16% of the sample is held by the ten biggest clonotypes.

Rearrangement joined TRBV7-3 to TRBJ2-2; TRBD2 lines up with 9 middle nucleotides. The specimen sequenced was whole blood. This sequence originates from an adult who was a healthcare worker with PCR-confirmed SARS-CoV-2 infection or an uninfected control (not recorded which). CDR3 loop: CASSGGRDTGELFF. The nucleotide sequence is given as TGTGCCAGCTCCGGCGGGAGGGACACCGGGGAGCTGTTTTTT.